A selection of T cell receptor beta chains follows, all from one sample in a study of T cell responses to AZD1222 COVID-19 vaccine. The table came from immunoSEQ multiplex PCR; TCRdb's copy has only in-frame clones and leaves some out. The table records under 200,000 clones, 93% of them present only once. Specimen: peripheral blood, collected on day 0 of AZD1222 vaccination. Receptors originate from an adult in good health. Both conserved end residues are part of each CDR3. D genes are given only for firm matches. Clone size is stated in some rows and not others, as once, few, many or a class when expanded.

J gene | clone size | D gene | V gene | CDR3 DNA | CDR3 protein
TRBJ2-6 | NA | NA | TRBV5-1 | TGCGCCAGCAGCCCCCCCGGGGGGGCCAACGTCCTGACTTTC | CASSPPGGANVLTF
TRBJ2-3 | NA | NA | TRBV6-5 | TGTGCCAGCAATAAGAACACAGATACGCAGTATTTT | CASNKNTDTQYF
TRBJ1-1 | NA | NA | TRBV5-1 | TGCGCCAGCAGAGTGGAGACGAACACTGAAGCTTTCTTT | CASRVETNTEAFF
TRBJ2-7 | once | NA | TRBV5-4 | TGTGCCAGCAGCTTGGCCAACGGGGGAGGATCCTACGAGCAGTACTTC | CASSLANGGGSYEQYF
TRBJ2-6 | NA | NA | TRBV19 | TGTGCCAGTAGTATAGTTCAGGGTTGGGGGGCCAACGTCCTGACTTTC | CASSIVQGWGANVLTF
TRBJ1-2 | NA | NA | TRBV4-1 | TGCGCCAGCAGCCAAACTCCCACCGATCGGGTTTCGGGCTACACCTTC | CASSQTPTDRVSGYTF
TRBJ1-3 | NA | NA | TRBV19 | TGTGCCAGTACCACGTGGAGTTACTCTGGAAACACCATATATTTT | CASTTWSYSGNTIYF
TRBJ1-1 | NA | TRBD1 | TRBV3-1/TRBV3-2 | TGTGCCAGCAGCCCTCGGGACAGGTTAATGAACACTGAAGCTTTCTTT | CASSPRDRLMNTEAFF
TRBJ1-6 | NA | TRBD1 | TRBV5-6 | TGTGCCAGCAGCCTACGACAGGGGGGAGAATACTCACCCCTCCACTTT | CASSLRQGGEYSPLHF
TRBJ2-3 | few | NA | TRBV4-1 | TGCGCCAGCAGCCAAGTGGTGGGGGCGGGCACAGATACGCAGTATTTT | CASSQVVGAGTDTQYF
TRBJ2-5 | NA | NA | TRBV15 | TGTGCCACCAGCAGAGATCAGGGTCCCCAAGAGACCCAGTACTTC | CATSRDQGPQETQYF
TRBJ1-4 | NA | NA | TRBV4-2 | TGTGCCAGCAGCCCCACCCCAGCGGTTAATGAAAAACTGTTTTTT | CASSPTPAVNEKLFF
TRBJ2-5 | NA | NA | TRBV7-9 | TGTGCCAGCAGCTCCCCCCACTACGGTCAAGAGACCCAGTACTTC | CASSSPHYGQETQYF
TRBJ2-5 | NA | TRBD1 | TRBV18 | TGTGCCAGCTCACGGGACAGGAGCCAAGAGACCCAGTACTTC | CASSRDRSQETQYF
TRBJ1-2 | NA | TRBD1 | TRBV6-5 | TGTGCCATTCTCCGGGACAGCCTAATGGGTGGCTACACCTTC | CAILRDSLMGGYTF
TRBJ2-5 | NA | NA | TRBV7-9 | TGTGCCAGCAGTACAGGGCTGGAGACCCAGTACTTC | CASSTGLETQYF
TRBJ1-4 | NA | NA | TRBV25-1 | TGTGCCAGCGGACCCCTTCGGGGGGCAGGTGAAAAACTGTTTTTT | CASGPLRGAGEKLFF
TRBJ2-7 | NA | NA | TRBV4-1 | TGCGCCAGCAGCTCACAATACGAGCAGTACTTC | CASSSQYEQYF
TRBJ1-2 | NA | NA | TRBV2 | TGTGCCAGCAGGACTGAGAGCTATGGCTACACCTTC | CASRTESYGYTF
TRBJ2-1 | few | NA | TRBV27 | TGTGCCAGCAGTTTATCGGGCAATGAGCAGTTCTTC | CASSLSGNEQFF
TRBJ1-1 | NA | NA | TRBV6-4 | TGTGCCAGCAGTGACTCGTACAGGATAGCTGAAGCTTTCTTT | CASSDSYRIAEAFF
TRBJ1-2 | NA | NA | TRBV3-1/TRBV3-2 | TGTGCCAGCAGCCAAGATATCGCGGGGGTGCTGGGAGGCTACACCTTC | CASSQDIAGVLGGYTF
TRBJ1-2 | NA | NA | TRBV24-1 | TGTGCCACCAGTGATGGGCGACCAGGGTATGGCTACACCTTC | CATSDGRPGYGYTF
TRBJ2-1 | NA | NA | TRBV6-5 | TGTGCCAGCAGTCCGACTAGTTATGAGCAGTTCTTC | CASSPTSYEQFF
TRBJ2-1 | NA | TRBD2 | TRBV6-4 | TGTGCCAGCAGGCGGGGGGGCAATATGGATGAGCAGTTCTTC | CASRRGGNMDEQFF
TRBJ2-2 | once | NA | TRBV6-1 | TGTGCCAGCAGTGAATCGGGGGGCACGAACACCGGGGAGCTGTTTTTT | CASSESGGTNTGELFF
TRBJ1-2 | NA | NA | TRBV6-1 | TGTGCCAGCAGTGAAAGAGGAGTAGTCTACACCTTC | CASSERGVVYTF
TRBJ2-2 | NA | NA | TRBV5-1 | TGCGCCAGCAGCTTGGTGGTAGCCTACACCGGGGAGCTGTTTTTT | CASSLVVAYTGELFF
TRBJ2-7 | NA | TRBD2 | TRBV7-9 | TGTGCCAGCAGCCCCGGGACTAGTTTCCACGAGCAGTACTTC | CASSPGTSFHEQYF
TRBJ1-2 | NA | NA | TRBV30 | TGTGCCTGGAAAAAGTTTGAAGGGGCCACTGGCTACACCTTC | CAWKKFEGATGYTF
TRBJ2-7 | NA | TRBD1 | TRBV4-1 | TGCGCCAGCAGCCAGCCGGGACAGAAGATCACCTACGAGCAGTACTTC | CASSQPGQKITYEQYF
TRBJ1-6 | NA | NA | TRBV18 | TGTGCCAGCTCACCAGTGGATTGGAATTCACCCCTCCACTTT | CASSPVDWNSPLHF
TRBJ1-5 | NA | NA | TRBV5-1 | TGCGCCAGCAGCTTGATCCCCGAGGGTCAGCCCCAGCATTTT | CASSLIPEGQPQHF
TRBJ1-4 | NA | NA | TRBV6-5 | TGTGCCAGCAGCCCGGAGAGGAAGTGGAATGAAAAACTGTTTTTT | CASSPERKWNEKLFF
TRBJ1-2 | NA | NA | TRBV12-3/TRBV12-4 | TGTGCCAGCAGTTTCTTGTGGTATGGCTACACCTTC | CASSFLWYGYTF